This T cell receptor (beta chain) was profiled in a study of blood T cell repertoires in COVID-19. This CDR3 is 13 amino acids long. Germline V gene lookup returns CDR1 SEHNR and CDR2 FQNEAQ (reference sequence). The V gene end was trimmed by 10 bases and the J gene end by 4 bases; junction bases not matched to a gene: 5. The protocol was immunoSEQ multiplex PCR, while the TCRdb copy is restricted to in-frame clones and leaves out a portion. The sample consists of roughly 250,000 clones, roughly nine tenths of them appearing once. V usage is TRBV7-9 and J usage is TRBJ2-3; 10 positions match TRBD2. Material: peripheral blood. The receptor was derived from a man in his fifties or sixties who had recovered from COVID-19. The CDR3 is CATTSGAPDTQYF. The CDR3 coding sequence is TGTGCCACCACTAGCGGGGCCCCAGATACGCAGTATTTT.